The 30 T cell receptor beta chains below all came from one sample that was sequenced in a study of molecular identifiers for immune sequencing clone quantification. TCRdb analysed the PCR reads with MiXCR anew, one entry per CDR3 protein. The data hold 460,000 or so distinct CDR3 sequences, with roughly 24% observed a single time. Source material: naive CD8+ T cells from blood, with Jurkat cell RNA spiked in. The subset here: FACS-sorted CD8+CD4-CCR7+CD45RA+ naive T cells. The receptors shown here come from a human donor in good health. Some libraries in this study had Jurkat cell RNA spiked in.

Details on this clonotype: A much larger clone is a single base away; this may be a read error. The chain has TRBV20-1 and TRBJ1-1; TRBD1 might be the D (5 bases). CDR1 is DFQATT, CDR2 SNEGSKA, per germline (reference sequence). This CDR3 is 13 amino acids long. Deletions cut 6 bases from V and 7 bases from J, with 18 bases between. The CDR3 sequence is CSAPSWEGVEAFF. CDR3 sequence (DNA): TGCAGTGCCCCCTCATGGGAAGGGGTTGAAGCTTTCTTT.

Comment on this clonotype: Possible read error: a much larger clone is one base away. The chain combines TRBV20-1 with TRBJ2-7, with D possibly matching TRBD1 (6 bases). This CDR3 contains 15 residues. Germline CDR1 is DFQATT and CDR2 is SNEGSKA (reference sequence). This CDR3 is CSARGPGMLQVERYF. The CDR3 bases are TGCAGTGCCAGGGGTCCAGGGATGCTTCAGGTCGAGCGGTACTTC.

This clonotype was counted a few times. The gene calls are TRBV20-1 and TRBJ2-7; 13 positions match TRBD2. V shed 6 bases, J shed 0 bases, and the junction held 14 bases outside the gene matches. CDR3 length: 18 residues. Germline lookup yields CDR1 DFQATT and CDR2 SNEGSKA (reference sequence). The CDR3 DNA is TGCAGTGCCCTGGTCCGGGGACTAGCGGGAATAAGCTCCTACGAGCAGTACTTC. Translated: CSALVRGLAGISSYEQYF.

The chain uses TRBV7-9 and TRBJ1-4, with 9 nucleotides matching TRBD1. J lost 3 bases, V lost 5 bases, and 7 bases had no gene match. Germline V CDR1 and CDR2: SEHNR, FQNEAQ (reference sequence). CDR3 length: 16 amino acids. This CDR3 is CASSQSRQGANEKLFF. The CDR3 DNA reads as TGTGCCAGCAGCCAATCTCGACAGGGGGCTAATGAAAAACTGTTTTTT.

This clonotype came up many times. The J gene is TRBJ2-7, the V gene TRBV4-1; no firm D call. The length of the CDR3 is 13 residues. Trimming removed 0 bases from V and 6 bases from J, with 9 bases in between. Germline CDR1 is MGHRA and CDR2 is YSYEKL. Here the CDR3 DNA reads TGCGCCAGCAGCCAAGATTCAGTACTCGAGCAGTACTTC. This sequence encodes CASSQDSVLEQYF.

V usage is TRBV7-6 and J usage is TRBJ2-5; 12 positions match TRBD2. The germline V gene has CDR1 SGHVS and CDR2 FNYEAQ. V gave up 1 base and J gave up 5 bases; unmatched junction bases: 8. This CDR3 is 17 amino acids long. CDR3: CASSLEASGRVGETQYF. The CDR3 DNA reads TGTGCCAGCAGCTTAGAAGCTAGCGGGAGGGTGGGTGAGACCCAGTACTTC.

CDR3 in amino acids: CASSHPLGPTDEQYF. Here the CDR3 DNA reads TGCGCCAGCAGCCATCCCCTCGGGCCCACCGACGAGCAGTACTTC. V is TRBV4-1 and J is TRBJ2-7, with no clear D. Trimming removed 3 bases from V and 5 bases from J, with 17 bases in between. The germline gives CDR1 MGHRA, CDR2 YSYEKL. The CDR3 sequence is 15 residues long.

The chain recombines TRBV5-1 with TRBJ1-1, with D uncertain. Trimming pared 0 bases from V and 5 bases from J, leaving 11 bases between. Germline values: CDR1 SGHRS, CDR2 YFSETQ. The CDR3 spans 14 residues. CDR3 coding DNA: TGCGCCAGCAGCTTGGGGCCCGCGAAGACTGAAGCTTTCTTT. It yields the protein CASSLGPAKTEAFF.

This chain uses TRBV5-1 with TRBJ2-5, with 14 bases lining up with TRBD2. Germline CDR1 reads SGHRS; CDR2 reads YFSETQ. CDR3 length equals 16 residues. Trimming at V came to 2 bases and at J to 3 bases, leaving 3 bases not matched to a gene. The CDR3 coding sequence is TGCGCCAGCAGCTTACCGGGACTAGCGGGGGAAGAGACCCAGTACTTC. It translates to CASSLPGLAGEETQYF.

The chain recombines TRBV6-5 with TRBJ2-7, with TRBD1 as a possible D gene (5 bases). CDR1 is MNHEY and CDR2 is SVGAGI in the germline V gene. Trimming pared 10 bases from V and 7 bases from J, leaving 20 bases between. The CDR3 consists of 13 residues. This CDR3 reads CATAPGPRVEQYF. The CDR3 region has the DNA TGTGCCACAGCACCAGGGCCTCGGGTGGAGCAGTACTTC.

The CDR3 DNA is TGTGCCAGCAGCTTTATGGGACAGGGAGATGAAAAACTGTTTTTT. Protein product: CASSFMGQGDEKLFF. The chain employs TRBV13 and TRBJ1-4; TRBD1 aligns across 9 bases. Germline V gene lookup returns CDR1 PRHDT and CDR2 FYEKMQ (reference sequence). The length of the CDR3 is 15 residues. Trimming removed 3 bases from V and 6 bases from J; junction bases left unmatched: 5.

This clonotype was recorded many times. This chain connects TRBV4-3 to TRBJ2-3; maybe TRBD1 (6 bases). Trimming left V 3 bases short and J 6 bases short, with 7 bases between. Germline loops: CDR1 LGHNA, CDR2 YSLEER. This CDR3 is 12 amino acids long. The CDR3 region is CASSHTGDTQYF. CDR3 DNA sequence: TGCGCCAGCAGCCATACAGGGGATACGCAGTATTTT.

This rearrangement joins TRBV28 to TRBJ2-1, with D hard to call. In germline, CDR1 is MDHEN, CDR2 SYDVKM. V was shortened by 5 bases and J by 6 bases, with 8 bases between the two germline ends. The CDR3 runs 12 residues. DNA of the CDR3: TGTGCCAGCAGTAGGAACTCCAATGAGCAGTTCTTC. It is translated as CASSRNSNEQFF.

Comment on this clonotype: This may come from a read error, since a much larger clone is one base off. J is TRBJ1-1 and V is TRBV6-2 or TRBV6-3; unclear D gene. The V gene's germline CDR1 is MNHEY and CDR2 SVGEGT. The CDR3 is 15 amino acids. The V gene lost 4 bases and the J gene lost 8 bases, with 20 bases spanning the gap. The CDR3 is CASSSAPAFPPEAFF. CDR3 coding DNA: TGTGCCAGCAGTTCAGCCCCGGCGTTCCCCCCAGAAGCTTTCTTT.

As for this clonotype: A read error may produce the germline difference seen at one junction end. This chain uses TRBV12-3 or TRBV12-4 with TRBJ2-6, with 7 bases matching TRBD1. The CDR3 runs to 18 residues. This CDR3 reads CASSLGGRGSSGPNVLTF. CDR3 DNA: TGTGCCAGCAGTTTAGGGGGCAGGGGGAGCTCTGGGCCCAACGTCCTGACTTTC.

This clonotype showed up many times. The chain joins TRBV20-1 to TRBJ2-7; no clear D. Germline V lookup: CDR1 DFQATT, CDR2 SNEGSKA (reference sequence). This CDR3 has 12 residues. V lost 3 bases and J lost 2, with 8 bases in between. The CDR3 DNA sequence: TGCAGTGCTAGTGCTACCGCCTACGAGCAGTACTTC. This translates into CSASATAYEQYF.

The rearrangement joins TRBV5-4 to TRBJ2-7; a weak D match, TRBD1 (6 bases). Looked up from germline, CDR1 is SGHNT and CDR2 is YYREEE (reference sequence). V lost 4 bases and J 2 bases, leaving 13 bases between the germline ends. CDR3 length equals 14 residues. The chain's CDR3 is CASSQDRNTYEQYF. The CDR3 nucleotides are TGTGCCAGCAGCCAAGACAGGAACACCTACGAGCAGTACTTC.

V is TRBV15 and J is TRBJ1-6; 10 bases are shared with TRBD1. The CDR3 runs to 15 residues. CDR1 and CDR2 (germline): LNHNV, YYDKDF (reference sequence). Losses at the gene ends were 2 bases for V and 8 bases for J; bases not matched to a gene: 3. Written as DNA, the CDR3 is TGTGCCACCAGCAGAACCGGGACAGGGGATTCACCCCTCCACTTT. It is translated as CATSRTGTGDSPLHF.

This clonotype occurred a few times. V is TRBV19 and J is TRBJ1-1; no firm D call. Germline V lookup: CDR1 LNHDA, CDR2 SQIVND (reference sequence). V lost 7 bases and J 11 bases, leaving 11 bases between the germline ends. There are 10 residues in the CDR3. The CDR3 DNA reads as TGTGCCAGTATGGGAATCGACGCTTTCTTT. This codes for CASMGIDAFF.

The chain uses TRBV7-9 and TRBJ1-4, with TRBD1 matching 10 bases. The V and J ends lost 2 bases and 8 bases, in that order; junction bases with no gene match: 5. Germline V gene sequence: CDR1 SEHNR, CDR2 FQNEAQ (reference sequence). The CDR3 spans 15 residues. DNA of the CDR3: TGTGCCAGCAGCTTATCTGGGACAGGGGACGAAAAACTGTTTTTT. Protein: CASSLSGTGDEKLFF.

Worth noting for this clonotype: A read error is possible here, since a much larger clone lies one base away. The rearrangement links TRBV6-2 or TRBV6-3 to TRBJ2-4; D might be TRBD1 (5 bases). Germline CDR1 is MNHEY and CDR2 is SVGEGT. The CDR3 sequence is 16 residues long. Between the trimmed V and J ends, which lost 7 bases and 1 base, there was a span of 17 bases. The CDR3 loop is CASTCGRGLAKNIQYF. For the CDR3, the DNA is TGTGCCAGCACCTGCGGTAGGGGATTGGCCAAAAACATTCAGTACTTC.

Concerning this clonotype: A read error is possible here, since a much larger clone lies one base away. This rearrangement joins TRBV29-1 to TRBJ2-3; 10 bases align to TRBD1. CDR3 length: 15 residues. The germline CDR1 and CDR2 sequences are SQVTM and ANQGSEA. CDR3 DNA sequence: TGCAGCGTAAACCCCTGGGACAGGGGCCCAGATACGCTGTATTTT. Amino acid sequence: CSVNPWDRGPDTLYF.

This clonotype was seen repeatedly, ten times or more. The chain couples TRBV28 to TRBJ2-3, with D maybe TRBD1 (5 bases). Germline values: CDR1 MDHEN, CDR2 SYDVKM. The CDR3 runs 15 residues. The V gene lost 2 bases and the J gene lost 4 bases, with 13 bases spanning the gap. Here the CDR3 reads CASSLVDSRADTQYF. CDR3 in DNA: TGTGCCAGCAGTTTAGTTGACAGCCGGGCAGATACGCAGTATTTT.

A word on this clonotype: In this CDR3 the conserved last residue, phenylalanine or tryptophan, is missing, so a read error is likely. The DNA is left out, because the CDR3 cannot be placed on it with certainty; the CDR3 is given as TCRdb lists it. The V gene is TRBV29-1, the J gene TRBJ2-2; no DNA check was done on the table's D call, TRBD2. Per germline, CDR1 SQVTM and CDR2 ANQGSEA. Both ends counted, the CDR3 spans 13 residues. The CDR3 reads CSVDREDTGELFY.

In DNA form, the CDR3 reads TGTGCCAGCAGTTTATCAGGGTTTGCAACTAATGAAAAACTGTTTTTT. Protein sequence: CASSLSGFATNEKLFF. The chain combines TRBV27 with TRBJ1-4; D gene unclear. There are 16 residues in the CDR3. Germline lookup yields CDR1 MNHEY and CDR2 SMNVEV (reference sequence). Trimming stripped 0 bases from V and 0 bases from J, with 8 bases between.

This clonotype was counted a few times. The chain is built from TRBV27 and TRBJ1-2, with 8 bases that match TRBD1. CDR1 MNHEY and CDR2 SMNVEV come from the germline V gene (reference sequence). Trimming cost V 3 bases and J 4 bases; bases outside gene matches: 4. This CDR3 comprises 14 residues. DNA of the CDR3: TGTGCCAGCAGTTTTGGGACAGGTGCCTATGGCTACACCTTC. It specifies CASSFGTGAYGYTF.

This clonotype was observed a few times. At one end, the junction sequence differs from germline, possibly due to a read error. The chain joins TRBV9 to TRBJ2-2; D unresolved. From germline, CDR1 is SGDLS and CDR2 YYNGEE. The CDR3 is 15 amino acids. CDR3 residues: CASGVGGGNTGELFF. The DNA of the CDR3 is TGTGCCAGCGGCGTAGGTGGCGGTAACACCGGGGAGCTGTTTTTT. Looking up the rest from reference TRBV9 and TRBJ2-2 gives the full variable domain: DSGVTQTPKHLITATGQRVTLRCSPRSGDLSVYWYQQSLDQGLQFLIQYYNGEERAKGNILERFSAQQFPDLHSELNLSSLELGDSALYFCASGVGGGNTGELFFGEGSRLTVL.

In this sample, this clonotype turned up a few times. The chain employs TRBV12-3 or TRBV12-4 and TRBJ2-5; TRBD2 matches at 14 bases. The CDR3 consists of 17 residues. V lost 5 bases to trimming and J lost 9 bases; unmatched junction nucleotides: 14. The CDR3 DNA reads as TGTGCCAGCAGTCCGGGGACTAGCGGGAGTTCATGGGGAGCCCAGTACTTC. Translated, it gives CASSPGTSGSSWGAQYF.

Ten or more counts support this clonotype. The chain recombines TRBV29-1 with TRBJ2-2; D might be TRBD1 or TRBD2, each matching 5 bases. The germline CDR1 and CDR2 sequences are SQVTM and ANQGSEA. V was cut by 4 bases and J by 3 bases, with 6 bases left in between. The CDR3 runs 12 residues. The CDR3 reads CSVVGDTGELFF. CDR3 coding DNA: TGCAGCGTTGTGGGGGACACCGGGGAGCTGTTTTTT.

The chain's CDR3 is CASTGGRIYEQYF. CDR3 in DNA: TGCGCCAGTACAGGGGGCAGGATCTACGAGCAGTACTTC. V and J are TRBV10-2 and TRBJ2-7, with 9 positions matching TRBD1. CDR1 WSHSY and CDR2 SAAADI come from the germline V gene. CDR3 length: 13 residues. V was pared by 9 bases and J by 3 bases, with 6 bases of the junction left unmatched.